These 9 T cell receptor beta chains came from one sample sequenced in a study of shared clonotypes between healthy human individuals. Only in-frame clones appear in the TCRdb table, and some are missing; sequencing was by immunoSEQ multiplex PCR. Counted here are about 300,000 clones, 74% occurring once; the ten biggest clones make up around 10%. The specimen sequenced was memory CD4+ T cells sorted from blood. Subset given: CD45RA-negative fraction. The receptors shown here come from a man between 25 and 39 years old in good health.

The V gene is TRBV14, the J gene TRBJ2-7, with 12 bases lining up with TRBD1. This CDR3 comprises 16 residues. Trimming took 4 bases from V and 7 from J; bases not matched to a gene: 11. CDR1 and CDR2 from the germline V gene are SGHDN and FVKESK. The CDR3 sequence: CASSLTGTGGAWEQYF. The CDR3 region has the DNA TGTGCCAGCAGCCTTACCGGGACAGGGGGCGCTTGGGAGCAGTACTTC.

In its sample, this clone was seen once. The V gene is TRBV28, the J gene TRBJ2-1; D uncertain. Germline V CDR1 and CDR2: MDHEN, SYDVKM. V dropped 2 bases and J dropped 0 bases, with 5 bases sitting between them. The CDR3 contains 14 residues. The CDR3 DNA sequence: TGTGCCAGCAGTTTAGAGAGCTCCTACAATGAGCAGTTCTTC. Its protein is CASSLESSYNEQFF.

The chain is built from TRBV19 and TRBJ2-7, with 9 nucleotides matching TRBD1. With V trimmed by 3 bases and J by 6 bases, 9 bases remained unmatched. Germline-derived CDR1 and CDR2 are LNHDA and SQIVND (reference sequence). The CDR3 has 15 residues. The CDR3 protein is CASSIAGTGRVEQYF. CDR3 DNA: TGTGCCAGTAGTATCGCCGGGACAGGGAGGGTCGAGCAGTACTTC.

Only a few counts were recorded for this clone. The gene calls are TRBV11-2 and TRBJ1-1, with D tentatively TRBD1 (5 bases). Trimming pared 3 bases from V and 11 bases from J, leaving 13 bases between. Looked up from germline, CDR1 is SGHAT and CDR2 is FQNNGV. This CDR3 is 12 amino acids long. The CDR3 region is CASSLFAGTAFF. CDR3 in DNA: TGTGCCAGCAGCTTGTTTGCAGGGACGGCTTTCTTT.

The rearrangement uses TRBV29-1 and TRBJ1-1, with D uncertain. From germline, CDR1 is SQVTM and CDR2 ANQGSEA. V gave up 7 bases and J gave up 4 bases, with 7 bases separating them. CDR3 length: 10 amino acids. The CDR3 sequence: CSAVVTEAFF. The CDR3, as DNA: TGCAGCGCCGTCGTCACTGAAGCTTTCTTT.

The chain has TRBV19 and TRBJ2-7; unclear D gene. V lost 10 bases to trimming and J lost 1 base, with 11 bases between them. The germline gives CDR1 LNHDA, CDR2 SQIVND (reference sequence). The CDR3 consists of 12 residues. CDR3 sequence (DNA): TGTGCCACGAGTAGGAGTTCCTACGAGCAGTACTTC. This codes for CATSRSSYEQYF.

This chain connects TRBV11-2 to TRBJ2-7; no reliable D call. Between the trimmed V and J ends, which lost 4 bases and 2 bases, there was a span of 18 bases. The CDR3 runs 16 residues. CDR1 and CDR2 (germline): SGHAT, FQNNGV. CDR3 DNA sequence: TGTGCCAGCAGCTCGTCACACAGCCCAGTCACCTACGAGCAGTACTTC. The encoded protein is CASSSSHSPVTYEQYF.

J is TRBJ2-1 and V is TRBV27; a weak D match, TRBD1 (6 bases). Trimming pared 1 base from V and 8 bases from J, leaving 18 bases between. Germline V lookup: CDR1 MNHEY, CDR2 SMNVEV (reference sequence). CDR3 size: 16 residues. The CDR3 DNA reads as TGTGCCAGCAGTTTATTGGGACATAACGTGGGTGATGAGCAGTTCTTC. Translated: CASSLLGHNVGDEQFF.

The rearrangement uses TRBV11-3 and TRBJ1-2, with D unresolved. V was shortened by 2 bases and J by 4 bases, with 20 bases between the two germline ends. From germline, CDR1 is SGHNT and CDR2 YENEEA. The CDR3 runs 17 residues. DNA of the CDR3: TGTGCCAGCAGCTTAAGCTTAGCCTCCGGGCCGATCTATGGCTACACCTTC. It specifies CASSLSLASGPIYGYTF.